The clone carrying this TCR beta chain was seen many times. Antigen specificity is unknown. Breast cancer patients provided tissue from their axillary draining lymph nodes. This sample is part of a study of breast tumors, draining lymph nodes, adjacent tissues. The study's findings and limits: Tumor TCR diversity was below lymph nodes but above nontumor tissue.

TCRdb ran MiXCR on the multiplex PCR reads and lists one entry per CDR3 protein. Of 150,000 to 200,000 distinct CDR3 sequences listed, around a third are singletons. Germline V lookup: CDR1 SGHTA, CDR2 FQGNSA. V was clipped by 1 base and J by 6 bases, with 6 bases between them. This CDR3 has 13 residues. V and J are TRBV7-2 and TRBJ2-2; TRBD1 might be the D (5 bases). The material sequenced was axillary lymph node tissue. The receptor was isolated from a female donor with breast cancer. Some clones in this sample may be carry-over from other donors' samples. The CDR3 sequence: CASSLEGPGELFF. For the CDR3, the DNA is TGTGCCAGCAGCTTAGAGGGGCCCGGGGAGCTGTTTTTT.